The 6 T cell receptor beta chains given below trace back to one sample, sequenced in a study of somatic mutations in cytotoxic T cells in rheumatoid arthritis. The repertoire was sequenced with immunoSEQ multiplex PCR; TCRdb's copy has only in-frame clones and lacks some. The top ten hold 15% to 20% of the sample, which has 15,000 to 20,000 clones, almost 85% seen once. Sequencing used CD8+ T cells sorted from blood. These receptors were collected from a woman aged 50 to 65 with rheumatoid arthritis.

This clone is termed medium-sized. The chain recombines TRBV4-2 with TRBJ2-7; TRBD2 matches 12 bases. The CDR3 consists of 17 residues. In germline, CDR1 is LGHNA, CDR2 YNFKEQ. Trimming at V came to 0 bases and at J to 2 bases, leaving 5 bases not matched to a gene. The CDR3 nucleotides read TGTGCCAGCAGCCAAGAGTTGCCTAGCGGGGGGGCCTACGAGCAGTACTTC. Translating gives CASSQELPSGGAYEQYF.

The chain uses TRBV19 and TRBJ2-1; D remains unclear. The CDR3 is made up of 12 amino acids. Germline CDR1 and CDR2: LNHDA and SQIVND (reference sequence). Trimming cost V 1 base and J 9 bases, with 7 bases left between them. The CDR3 loop is CASSIVPSEQFF. For the CDR3, the DNA is TGTGCCAGTAGTATAGTTCCGAGTGAGCAGTTCTTC. Looking up the rest from reference TRBV19 and TRBJ2-1 gives the full variable domain: DGGITQSPKYLFRKEGQNVTLSCEQNLNHDAMYWYRQDPGQGLRLIYYSQIVNDFQKGDIAEGYSVSREKKESFPLTVTSAQKNPTAFYLCASSIVPSEQFFGPGTRLTVL.

The rearrangement uses TRBV7-9 and TRBJ2-1; tentatively, D is TRBD1 (6 bases). Trimming removed 4 bases at V and 0 bases at J, with 16 bases between. Germline values: CDR1 SEHNR, CDR2 FQNEAQ (reference sequence). The CDR3 spans 17 residues. In nucleotides, the CDR3 is TGTGCCAGCAGCTCAATCCTCCGGGACAACTCCTACAATGAGCAGTTCTTC. Translated, it gives CASSSILRDNSYNEQFF.

The chain uses TRBV5-4 and TRBJ2-1; maybe TRBD2 (6 bases). There are 15 residues in the CDR3. Trimming took 1 base from V and 4 from J, leaving 12 bases between them. The germline V gene encodes CDR1 SGHNT and CDR2 YYREEE (reference sequence). The chain's CDR3 is CASSLSSGFYNEQFF. The DNA of the CDR3 is TGTGCCAGCAGCTTGTCGAGCGGGTTTTACAATGAGCAGTTCTTC.

The CDR3 coding sequence is TGTGCCAGCAGTTACTCTGGGGGTGCCTCTGAGCAGTACTTC. It yields the protein CASSYSGGASEQYF. This chain joins TRBV6-5 and TRBJ2-7; D could derive from TRBD1 or TRBD2 (5 bases each). The CDR3 is made up of 14 amino acids. Trimming shortened V by 0 bases and J by 7 bases, and 13 bases separated the two germline ends. The germline V gene has CDR1 MNHEY and CDR2 SVGAGI.

J is TRBJ2-7 and V is TRBV27, with 11 bases lining up with TRBD1. The CDR3 spans 15 residues. CDR1 is MNHEY, CDR2 SMNVEV, per germline (reference sequence). Trimming at V came to 4 bases and at J to 5 bases, leaving 7 bases not matched to a gene. The DNA of the CDR3 is TGTGCCAGCAGTTCTTCCGGGACAGGGGGGGACGAGCAGTACTTC. Amino acids: CASSSSGTGGDEQYF.